This record covers a single T cell receptor beta chain. CDR3 size: 14 residues. The germline V gene encodes CDR1 SNHLY and CDR2 FYNNEI. The V and J ends lost 4 bases and 7 bases respectively, with 17 bases between them. Recruits, aged roughly 18 to 95 years, lived in 20 to 30 US areas. Participants reported their clinical history, and cohort assignment relied on those reports. The study counted Cohort 3 donors as recovered given two negative PCRs, clearance, or symptom resolution. TCRdb's table, derived via immunoSEQ multiplex PCR, lists solely in-frame clones and lacks some. The data show some 260,000 clones, around 89% seen once. This record comes from a study of blood T cell repertoires in COVID-19. Across the whole study: From T cells, B-cell-depleted T cells, or PBMCs came the material, which was cDNA or gDNA.

The sample taken for sequencing was PBMCs or T cells enriched from blood (not recorded which). The chain combines TRBV2 with TRBJ2-7, with a weak D call TRBD2 (5 bases). This TCR derives from a man aged 40-55 years who had recovered from COVID-19. CDR3 protein: CASSVELVTREQYF. The CDR3 DNA reads as TGTGCCAGCAGTGTCGAACTAGTGACCAGGGAGCAGTACTTC.